The entry below gives a single TCR beta chain sequence along with its context. It lacks a known antigen. The sample holds no much larger clone one base away, and base qualities are not on file. This sample was taken from a study of T cells after yellow fever vaccination (dated by TCRdb to the late 2010s). General notes on the study: The SMART-Seq v4 Ultra Low Input RNA kit was used to prepare libraries from fractions with low cell numbers. Bulk TCR alpha and beta repertoires were sequenced longitudinally to track T-cell clones before and after primary and booster YFV17D yellow fever vaccination. Two healthy male donors, one aged 18 to 29 and one aged 30 to 40 years, made up the cohort. Blood samples were taken at several timepoints before and after primary and secondary immunization, and bulk PBMC replicates and cell subsets were isolated. Overall study outcomes, separate from this receptor: FACS-sorted repertoires could contain abundant contaminating clonotypes from the bulk population, so computational filtering was required. Compared with the primary T-cell response, the secondary T-cell response was faster but weaker, reaching its peak on day 5 rather than on day 15. Most clones expanded after primary vaccination (about 96% of CD4 and roughly 90% of CD8) were re-detected after the booster, suggesting that broad memory maintenance occurred. A small fraction of clonotypes showed up in both the CD4 and CD8 compartments, probably as a result of convergent recombination. Only two donors were included in the study, so the extent to which the findings can be generalized is limited.

Interpreted using the paper, the treatment or condition label stands for: live attenuated yellow fever vaccine strain. A standard Ficoll-Paque protocol was used to isolate PBMCs from peripheral blood. Dynabeads CD4 and CD8 positive selection kits were used to isolate the CD4 and CD8 T-cell fractions. TriZol was used to extract RNA from bulk PBMCs, CD4 and CD8 fractions, and dextramer-positive and dextramer-negative fractions. The CDR3 numbers 20 residues from cysteine through phenylalanine. CDR3 DNA is the only sequence kept; it has 60 bases, read in frame from the first base. Unmatched junction bases come to 16, with V trimmed by 5 bases and J by 2 bases. Sequencer: Illumina NovaSeq 6000. TCR cDNA was made using 5'RACE template switching, a step that added a universal primer site and unique molecular identifiers. cDNA synthesis was primed from both the TCR alpha and TCR beta constant segments. Two PCR steps were used to amplify libraries, with sample barcodes and sequencing adapters being added in the second step. Libraries were sequenced on Illumina HiSeq 2500 (2x100 bp) or NovaSeq (2x150 bp). As for the original processing: Demultiplexing of reads and collapsing into UMI consensus sequences were performed with MIGEC, and V(D)J alignment was carried out with MiXCR. Using edgeR on replicate PBMC samples, clonotypes were called vaccine-responding if FDR was below 0.01 and the log2 fold change was above 5 up to day 15. Each bulk clonotype was labeled CD4 or CD8 based on which sequenced repertoire, CD4 or CD8, contained the clonotype at higher abundance. TCRdb reanalyzed the raw reads on its own, using fastp at Q25 for trimming and MiXCR for clone calling, and kept in-frame beta chains. Entries that share a CDR3 protein sequence are merged under the most common genes and DNA. In this record, the V and J calls reflect TCRdb's handling and not the investigators' own analysis. Recorded for this sample are roughly 160,000 distinct CDR3 sequences; around 9.7% of them occurred a single time. The ten largest clones take up around 33% of the sample.

This chain joins TRBV12-3 or TRBV12-4 to TRBJ1-5, with 12 central nucleotides matching TRBD1. This TCR came from a man aged 18 to 30 who received the YFV17D yellow fever vaccine. The source was CD8+ T cells sorted from PBMCs, collected 45 days after the yellow fever booster vaccination. The DNA sequence is given as TGTGCCAGCAGTGGAGGCCGGGACAGGGGGCCAGCGAGGGGCAATCAGCCCCAGCATTTT. Protein translation: CASSGGRDRGPARGNQPQHF.